Listed below are T cell receptor beta chains from one sample, sequenced in a study of blood T cell repertoires in COVID-19. Sequencing used immunoSEQ multiplex PCR; TCRdb keeps in-frame clones, though not all of them. The sample records about 16,000 clones, roughly 89% being singletons. The sequenced sample was peripheral blood. The receptors were gathered from a man between 60 and 75 years old with acute or convalescent COVID-19. Each CDR3 is given with its conserved first and last residue. The order of the fields is clone size, D gene, V gene, J gene, CDR3 protein, CDR3 DNA. A D gene is named only where the DNA matches it firmly. Part of the rows lack a size; the others show once, few, many or a class for expanded clones.

size: NA
D: NA
V: TRBV6-6
J: TRBJ1-1
CDR3: CASSYMEMNTEAFF
DNA: TGTGCCAGCAGTTACATGGAGATGAACACTGAAGCTTTCTTT

size: NA
D: NA
V: TRBV30
J: TRBJ1-3
CDR3: CAWSPGDGSTIYF
DNA: TGTGCCTGGAGTCCAGGCGACGGTAGCACCATATATTTT

size: NA
D: NA
V: TRBV21-1
J: TRBJ2-3
CDR3: CASSNRLIAGPRGDTQYF
DNA: TGTGCCAGCAGCAACCGTCTTATAGCGGGGCCGCGGGGAGATACGCAGTATTTT

size: NA
D: NA
V: TRBV6-5
J: TRBJ2-4
CDR3: CASRGLIAKNIQYF
DNA: TGTGCCAGCAGGGGGCTTATAGCCAAAAACATTCAGTACTTC

size: NA
D: NA
V: TRBV7-8
J: TRBJ1-1
CDR3: CASSLIIRDEAFF
DNA: TGTGCCAGCAGCTTAATAATTCGGGATGAAGCTTTCTTT

size: NA
D: NA
V: TRBV6-5
J: TRBJ2-5
CDR3: CASSYSFLAGKETQYF
DNA: TGTGCCAGCAGTTACTCGTTCCTGGCGGGCAAAGAGACCCAGTACTTC

size: NA
D: NA
V: TRBV4-1
J: TRBJ1-5
CDR3: CASSQEQGHSNQPQHF
DNA: TGCGCCAGCAGCCAAGAACAGGGACATAGCAATCAGCCCCAGCATTTT

size: NA
D: TRBD2
V: TRBV7-2
J: TRBJ2-7
CDR3: CASQQRGSIYEQYF
DNA: TGTGCCAGCCAGCAGCGGGGGAGTATCTACGAGCAGTACTTC

size: NA
D: TRBD2
V: TRBV28
J: TRBJ2-7
CDR3: CASSFFGLAYEQYF
DNA: TGTGCCAGCAGTTTCTTCGGACTAGCGTACGAGCAGTACTTC

size: NA
D: NA
V: TRBV6-5
J: TRBJ2-3
CDR3: CASSRQGTDTQYF
DNA: TGTGCCAGCAGTCGACAGGGCACAGATACGCAGTATTTT

size: NA
D: TRBD1
V: TRBV19
J: TRBJ2-7
CDR3: CASSDRQGYEQYF
DNA: TGTGCCAGTAGTGACCGACAGGGCTACGAGCAGTACTTC

size: NA
D: TRBD2
V: TRBV28
J: TRBJ2-1
CDR3: CASSFQTSGRNNEQFF
DNA: TGTGCCAGCAGTTTCCAGACTAGCGGGAGAAACAATGAGCAGTTCTTC

size: few
D: NA
V: TRBV19
J: TRBJ1-1
CDR3: CASSLRYTEAFF
DNA: TGTGCCAGTAGTCTCCGGTACACTGAAGCTTTCTTT

size: NA
D: TRBD1
V: TRBV28
J: TRBJ2-5
CDR3: CASRPTGTGPQETQYF
DNA: TGTGCCAGCAGGCCCACCGGGACAGGGCCCCAAGAGACCCAGTACTTC

size: NA
D: TRBD2
V: TRBV4-1
J: TRBJ2-1
CDR3: CASSQEESSGRRGSYNEQFF
DNA: TGCGCCAGCAGCCAAGAGGAAAGTAGCGGGAGACGGGGGTCCTACAATGAGCAGTTCTTC

size: NA
D: NA
V: TRBV19
J: TRBJ1-5
CDR3: CASSSDMASNQPQHF
DNA: TGTGCCAGTAGTTCGGACATGGCAAGCAATCAGCCCCAGCATTTT

size: NA
D: NA
V: TRBV3-1/TRBV3-2
J: TRBJ2-4
CDR3: CASNTPGVNIQYF
DNA: TGTGCCAGCAACACACCCGGGGTAAACATTCAGTACTTC

size: NA
D: NA
V: TRBV7-2
J: TRBJ2-1
CDR3: CASSFGQNRDEQFF
DNA: TGTGCCAGCAGCTTTGGACAGAACAGGGATGAGCAGTTCTTC

size: NA
D: TRBD1
V: TRBV7-9
J: TRBJ1-2
CDR3: CASSSGTGQTNYGYTF
DNA: TGTGCCAGCAGCTCCGGGACAGGGCAAACTAACTATGGCTACACCTTC

size: NA
D: NA
V: TRBV7-8
J: TRBJ2-7
CDR3: CASSLGYEIYEQYF
DNA: TGTGCCAGCAGCTTAGGGTATGAGATCTACGAGCAGTACTTC

size: NA
D: TRBD1
V: TRBV4-2
J: TRBJ2-7
CDR3: CASSQGRGQGEQYF
DNA: TGTGCCAGCAGCCAGGGACGGGGACAGGGCGAGCAGTACTTC

size: NA
D: TRBD2
V: TRBV5-1
J: TRBJ2-1
CDR3: CASSSSGNAYNEQFF
DNA: TGCGCCAGCAGTTCTAGCGGTAATGCCTACAATGAGCAGTTCTTC

size: NA
D: TRBD1
V: TRBV20-1
J: TRBJ2-7
CDR3: CSAREDREQYF
DNA: TGCAGTGCTAGAGAGGACAGGGAGCAGTACTTC

size: NA
D: TRBD1
V: TRBV6-4
J: TRBJ2-1
CDR3: CASSFGTGGDNEQFF
DNA: TGTGCCAGCAGTTTCGGGACAGGGGGGGACAATGAGCAGTTCTTC

size: NA
D: TRBD1
V: TRBV4-1
J: TRBJ2-2
CDR3: CASSQSGRGRAGELFF
DNA: TGCGCCAGCAGCCAGTCTGGCAGGGGGCGAGCCGGGGAGCTGTTTTTT

size: few
D: NA
V: TRBV4-1
J: TRBJ2-5
CDR3: CASSQAGWETQYF
DNA: TGCGCCAGCAGCCAAGCGGGGTGGGAGACCCAGTACTTC

size: NA
D: NA
V: TRBV10-3
J: TRBJ1-2
CDR3: CAISAQALDGYTF
DNA: TGTGCCATCAGTGCGCAGGCCTTAGATGGCTACACCTTC

size: NA
D: TRBD1
V: TRBV3-1/TRBV3-2
J: TRBJ1-5
CDR3: CASSQDGQGNQPQHF
DNA: TGTGCCAGCAGCCAAGACGGACAGGGTAATCAGCCCCAGCATTTT

size: few
D: NA
V: TRBV5-4
J: TRBJ1-2
CDR3: CASSLEQATNYGYTF
DNA: TGTGCCAGCAGCTTGGAACAGGCTACTAACTATGGCTACACCTTC

size: NA
D: NA
V: TRBV9
J: TRBJ1-6
CDR3: CASSKESSYNSPLHF
DNA: TGTGCCAGCAGCAAAGAGAGCTCCTATAATTCACCCCTCCACTTT

size: NA
D: TRBD2
V: TRBV6-6
J: TRBJ2-4
CDR3: CASTVGEGNIQYF
DNA: TGTGCCAGCACGGTAGGGGAGGGAAACATTCAGTACTTC